This passage covers 26 T cell receptor beta chains from one sample sequenced in a study of T cells in Graves' hyperthyroidism and ophthalmopathy. Regions amplified from RNA transcripts were the TCR beta CDR3 regions. Primed by the HTBI set, a first-round RT-PCR was run on the TCR CDR3. TCRdb re-derived calls from the multiplex PCR reads in MiXCR, one entry per CDR3 protein. The top ten hold 9.2% of the sample, which has hundreds of thousands of distinct CDR3 sequences, less than 15% seen once. Sequencing was done on a sample of blood. The source is a woman aged 18-29 years with Graves' hyperthyroidism.

This clonotype was observed a few times. The chain joins TRBV7-9 to TRBJ2-6, with a tentative D call TRBD1 (5 bases). The CDR3 runs to 15 residues. CDR1 and CDR2 from the germline V gene are SEHNR and FQNEAQ (reference sequence). Trimming cost V 6 bases and J 0 bases, with 9 bases left between them. The CDR3 nucleotides are TGTGCCAGCAGGACAGAGAACTCTGGGGCCAACGTCCTGACTTTC. It codes for CASRTENSGANVLTF.

CDR3 residues: CASSTPQHSGSEQFF. CDR3 DNA sequence: TGTGCCAGTAGTACCCCCCAACATAGCGGGAGTGAGCAGTTCTTC. This rearrangement joins TRBV19 to TRBJ2-1; 9 positions match TRBD2. V shed 4 bases and J 9 bases; nucleotides not matched to a gene: 10. This CDR3 spans 15 amino acids. Per germline, CDR1 LNHDA and CDR2 SQIVND (reference sequence).

V and J are TRBV7-9 and TRBJ2-7, with TRBD2 matching over 8 bases. The J segment lost 7 bases and the V segment lost 8 bases, leaving 16 bases of the junction unmatched. The CDR3 covers 15 residues. CDR1 and CDR2 (germline): SEHNR, FQNEAQ (reference sequence). The CDR3 sequence: CASAIRGEAGVEQYF. In nucleotides, the CDR3 is TGTGCCAGCGCCATAAGGGGGGAAGCGGGGGTTGAGCAGTACTTC.

This clonotype has a count of ten or more. Here the CDR3 reads CASSSAGGYNEQFF. In nucleotides, the CDR3 is TGTGCCAGCAGCTCAGCGGGGGGGTACAATGAGCAGTTCTTC. The rearrangement links TRBV11-2 to TRBJ2-1, with TRBD2 matching 10 bases. CDR3 length: 14 amino acids. J was trimmed by 4 bases and V by 4 bases; bases with no gene match: 1. Germline CDR1 reads SGHAT; CDR2 reads FQNNGV.

The table lists this clonotype with many counts. The chain is built from TRBV15 and TRBJ2-7; TRBD2 matches 7 bases. From germline, CDR1 is LNHNV and CDR2 YYDKDF (reference sequence). The CDR3 loop spans 14 amino acids. J lost 2 bases, V lost 5 bases, and 6 bases had no gene match. CDR3 sequence: CATSEGRGAYEQYF. In DNA form, the CDR3 reads TGTGCCACCAGCGAAGGACGGGGGGCCTACGAGCAGTACTTC.

This clonotype was seen ten or more times. The CDR3 bases are TGCAGCGTTGGCAGGGACCGGGGTGAGCAGTACTTC. Protein product: CSVGRDRGEQYF. The chain combines TRBV29-1 with TRBJ2-7; D may correspond to TRBD1 or TRBD2 (5 bases each). CDR1 and CDR2 (germline): SQVTM, ANQGSEA. V shed 4 bases and J shed 7 bases, with 14 bases lying between them. CDR3 length equals 12 residues.

This clonotype was found many times. The CDR3 bases are TGCGCCAGCAGCTTGGGGCAGATTAATGAAAAACTGTTTTTT. Its protein is CASSLGQINEKLFF. The J gene is TRBJ1-4, the V gene TRBV5-1; no firm D call. Germline V lookup: CDR1 SGHRS, CDR2 YFSETQ. V was shortened by 0 bases and J by 4 bases, with 7 bases between the two germline ends. The CDR3 runs to 14 residues.

This clonotype was counted many times. The chain joins TRBV28 to TRBJ1-2, with D hard to call. Trimming cost V 2 bases and J 3 bases, with 7 bases left between them. The CDR3 spans 13 residues. Per the germline V gene, CDR1 is MDHEN and CDR2 is SYDVKM. The CDR3 region is CASSLQSHYGYTF. The CDR3 nucleotides are TGTGCCAGCAGTTTACAGAGCCACTATGGCTACACCTTC.

The rearrangement joins TRBV6-1 to TRBJ1-5, with a weak D call TRBD1 (6 bases). CDR1 is MNHNS and CDR2 is SASEGT in the germline V gene. The CDR3 has 15 amino acids. V was clipped by 6 bases and J by 3 bases, with 15 bases between them. DNA of the CDR3: TGTGCCAGCAGGAACAGGGCCGAAGTCAATCAGCCCCAGCATTTT. Amino acid sequence: CASRNRAEVNQPQHF.

Only a few counts were recorded for this clonotype. A much larger clone differs by one base, so this may be a read error. The chain has TRBV10-3 and TRBJ2-1, with TRBD2 matching 7 bases. This CDR3 has 19 amino acids. Germline values: CDR1 ENHRY, CDR2 SYGVKD. The DNA of the CDR3 is TGTGCCATCAGTGGAGCGGGGATTGCCCCCCCCGGCTCCTACAATGGGCAGTTCTTC. Amino acids: CAISGAGIAPPGSYNGQFF.

This clonotype was observed many times. The chain couples TRBV12-5 to TRBJ1-1; D ambiguous. In germline, CDR1 is LGHNT, CDR2 FRNRAP. V was cut by 7 bases and J by 1 base, with 10 bases left in between. The CDR3 covers 13 residues. This CDR3 is CASAREPNTEAFF. The CDR3 coding sequence is TGTGCTAGTGCCCGTGAACCGAACACTGAAGCTTTCTTT.

This clonotype was seen at least ten times. The chain joins TRBV29-1 to TRBJ2-5; D is perhaps TRBD2 (6 bases). The V and J ends lost 1 base and 4 bases respectively, with 16 bases between them. Germline loops: CDR1 SQVTM, CDR2 ANQGSEA. The CDR3 is made up of 15 amino acids. CDR3 amino acids: CSVEGEAGSGETQYF. The CDR3 DNA reads as TGCAGCGTTGAAGGGGAGGCAGGGTCAGGAGAGACCCAGTACTTC. The variable domain in full, with the rest retrieved from reference TRBV29-1 and TRBJ2-5, is SAVISQKPSRDICQRGTSLTIQCQVDSQVTMMFWYRQQPGQSLTLIATANQGSEATYESGFVIDKFPISRPNLTFSTLTVSNMSPEDSSIYLCSVEGEAGSGETQYFGPGTRLLVL.

This clonotype was counted many times. The chain joins TRBV6-1 to TRBJ1-3; no definite D call. The germline V gene has CDR1 MNHNS and CDR2 SASEGT. This CDR3 comprises 15 residues. V was shortened by 4 bases and J by 2 bases, with 12 bases between the two germline ends. CDR3 region: CASSATRSTGNTIYF. The CDR3, as DNA: TGTGCCAGCAGTGCGACTCGGTCGACTGGAAACACCATATATTTT.

There are a few counts of this clonotype. A read error may be the cause here, since a much bigger clone is one base away. The chain has TRBV6-2 or TRBV6-3 and TRBJ1-5, with a weak D call TRBD1 (5 bases). The CDR3 spans 14 residues. V gave up 6 bases and J gave up 3 bases, with 12 bases separating them. Germline CDR1 is MNHEY and CDR2 is SVGEGT. The CDR3 spells CASSRAEFNQPQHF. The DNA of the CDR3 is TGTGCCAGCAGCAGGGCAGAGTTCAATCAGCCCCAGCATTTT.

This clonotype has ten or more counts. This sequence joins TRBV28 and TRBJ2-7; 8 nucleotides agree with TRBD2. V was pared by 10 bases and J by 4 bases, with 9 bases of the junction left unmatched. CDR1 and CDR2 from the germline V gene are MDHEN and SYDVKM. The CDR3 runs 13 residues. The CDR3 loop is CATRLALRYEQYF. As DNA, the CDR3 is TGTGCCACCAGACTAGCGTTACGATACGAGCAGTACTTC.

This clonotype was detected ten times or more. V gene TRBV20-1 combines with J gene TRBJ2-7, with TRBD2 matching 10 bases. This CDR3 is 14 amino acids long. Per germline, CDR1 DFQATT and CDR2 SNEGSKA (reference sequence). V gave up 6 bases and J gave up 0 bases; unmatched junction bases: 5. CDR3 sequence (DNA): TGCAGTGCCCCTAGCGGGGGAAACTCCTACGAGCAGTACTTC. Amino acids: CSAPSGGNSYEQYF.

Details on this clonotype: A clone one base away is much larger, so this may be a read error. V and J are TRBV13 and TRBJ1-1; 7 nucleotides match TRBD1. The CDR3 loop spans 14 amino acids. CDR1 is PRHDT, CDR2 FYEKMQ, per germline (reference sequence). The CDR3: CANSWGQFPTEAFF. CDR3 in DNA: TGTGCCAACAGCTGGGGACAGTTCCCAACTGAAGCTTTCTTT.

This clonotype was counted many times. The chain carries TRBV12-3 or TRBV12-4 and TRBJ2-7; TRBD1 agrees at 8 bases. This CDR3 has 15 residues. V lost 0 bases, J lost 2 bases, and 3 bases stayed unmatched. In DNA form, the CDR3 reads TGTGCCAGCAGTTTAGCGTCGGACAGGGCCTACGAGCAGTACTTC. Residues: CASSLASDRAYEQYF.

This clonotype showed up many times. This chain uses TRBV10-3 with TRBJ2-7, with D possibly TRBD2 on 7 matching bases. The CDR3 consists of 12 residues. V was clipped by 9 bases and J by 4 bases, with 13 bases between them. Germline CDR1 is ENHRY and CDR2 is SYGVKD. The CDR3 sequence is CAIGGGLYEQYF. For the CDR3, the DNA is TGTGCCATTGGCGGGGGCTTATACGAGCAGTACTTC.

This clonotype was detected ten times or more. The chain uses TRBV7-2 and TRBJ1-4; the D gene is possibly TRBD1 (6 bases). This CDR3 has 14 residues. Trimming removed 5 bases at V and 2 bases at J, with 9 bases between. Per germline, CDR1 SGHTA and CDR2 FQGNSA. The DNA of the CDR3 is TGTGCCAGCAGCCAACAGGGTACTAATGAAAAACTGTTTTTT. Its protein is CASSQQGTNEKLFF.

This clonotype was picked up many times. The chain joins TRBV10-2 to TRBJ2-2; D gene ambiguous. V was shortened by 2 bases and J by 6 bases, with 16 bases between the two germline ends. Germline-derived CDR1 and CDR2 are WSHSY and SAAADI. The CDR3 is made up of 16 amino acids. The CDR3 nucleotides read TGCGCCAGCAGTGAGGAGGACCTACCAGGCTCCGGGGAGCTGTTTTTT. It yields the protein CASSEEDLPGSGELFF.

The chain has TRBV5-1 and TRBJ1-4, with D possibly TRBD1 on 6 matching bases. V lost 5 bases and J 0 bases, leaving 14 bases between the germline ends. The germline CDR1 and CDR2 sequences are SGHRS and YFSETQ. The length of the CDR3 is 16 residues. The CDR3 DNA sequence: TGCGCCAGCAGTCCAGGGACATACGCAACTAATGAAAAACTGTTTTTT. This translates into CASSPGTYATNEKLFF.

This clonotype was found many times. This chain links TRBV7-6 with TRBJ2-5, with no clear D. The V end was cut by 5 bases, the J end by 2 bases, with 9 bases between. The CDR3 has 13 amino acids. Germline-derived CDR1 and CDR2 are SGHVS and FNYEAQ. CDR3 region: CASSTHKQETQYF. CDR3 nucleotides: TGTGCCAGCAGCACCCACAAGCAAGAGACCCAGTACTTC.

This clonotype came up a few times. The gene calls are TRBV6-1 and TRBJ1-2; D not certain. CDR1 MNHNS and CDR2 SASEGT come from the germline V gene. Trimming pared 6 bases from V and 0 bases from J, leaving 8 bases between. The CDR3 has 13 residues. This chain's CDR3 is CASSDTSNYGYTF. CDR3 sequence (DNA): TGTGCCAGCAGCGACACCTCTAACTATGGCTACACCTTC.

This chain uses TRBV24-1 with TRBJ2-7, with D perhaps matching TRBD1 (5 bases). The CDR3 consists of 13 residues. Trimming removed 4 bases at V and 4 bases at J, with 10 bases between. Germline CDR1 and CDR2: KGHDR and SFDVKD. The CDR3 nucleotides read TGTGCCACCAGTGAGTCAGGGTCGTACGAGCAGTACTTC. Residues: CATSESGSYEQYF.

The chain couples TRBV10-3 to TRBJ1-2; no firm D call. CDR1 and CDR2 (germline): ENHRY, SYGVKD. The CDR3 consists of 14 residues. V dropped 3 bases and J dropped 5 bases, with 13 bases sitting between them. CDR3 sequence reads: CAISDETFAYGYTF. The DNA of the CDR3 is TGTGCCATCAGTGATGAGACCTTTGCTTATGGCTACACCTTC.